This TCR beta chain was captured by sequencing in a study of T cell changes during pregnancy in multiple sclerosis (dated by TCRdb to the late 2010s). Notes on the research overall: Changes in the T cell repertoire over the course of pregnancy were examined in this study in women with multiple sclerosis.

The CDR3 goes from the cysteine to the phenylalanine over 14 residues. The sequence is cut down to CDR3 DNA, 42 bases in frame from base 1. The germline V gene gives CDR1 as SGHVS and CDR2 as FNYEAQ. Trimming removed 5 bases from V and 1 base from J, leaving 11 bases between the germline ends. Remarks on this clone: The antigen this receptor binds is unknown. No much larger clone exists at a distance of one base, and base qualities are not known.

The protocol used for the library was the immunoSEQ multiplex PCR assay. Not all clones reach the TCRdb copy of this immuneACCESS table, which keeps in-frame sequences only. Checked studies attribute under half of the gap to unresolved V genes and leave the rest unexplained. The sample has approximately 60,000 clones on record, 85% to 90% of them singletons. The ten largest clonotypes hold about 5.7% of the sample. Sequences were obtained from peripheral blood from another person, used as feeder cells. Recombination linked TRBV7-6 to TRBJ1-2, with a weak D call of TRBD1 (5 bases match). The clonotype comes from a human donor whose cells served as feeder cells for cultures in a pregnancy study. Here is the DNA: TGTGCCAGCAGCCCTACCGGGGGTAACTATGGCTACACCTTC. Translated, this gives CASSPTGGNYGYTF.